This entry is about one T cell receptor beta chain. Antigen specificity is unknown. The data were obtained in a study of T cell repertoires in cytomegalovirus infection. Turning to the study itself: Public signatures in TCR beta pointed to CMV infection and matching HLA type. Study conclusions and caveats: Pooled public TCR beta family frequency picked out CMV carriers with the relevant HLA. Dominating the ex vivo response were HLA-C-restricted CMV-specific TCR beta clonotypes.

TCRdb ran MiXCR on the reads and lists one entry per CDR3 protein. The data hold 250,000 to 300,000 distinct CDR3 sequences, with approximately 14% observed a single time. Germline values: CDR1 MNHNY, CDR2 SVGAGI (reference sequence). The CDR3 contains 11 residues. Trimming removed 1 base at V and 8 bases at J, with 3 bases between. The clonotype was recovered from a human donor in good health (CMV status not recorded). Some clones in this sample may be carry-over from other donors' samples. Material: PBMCs. The gene calls are TRBV6-6 and TRBJ1-3; no definite D call. CDR3 region: CASSYLDTIYF. CDR3 bases: TGTGCCAGCAGTTACTTAGACACCATATATTTT.